This record concerns one T cell receptor (beta chain) sequence. TCRdb keeps only in-frame clones here, not all; method: immunoSEQ multiplex PCR. The table includes 140,000 to 150,000 clones, roughly 93% detected once. This specimen comes from a study of control samples from healthy donors and cancer patients. CDR3 size: 13 residues. Trimming cost V 5 bases and J 4 bases; bases outside gene matches: 7. Per germline, CDR1 GTSNPN and CDR2 SVGIG (reference sequence). Sequencing was performed on blood. This TCR was recovered from a man in his late teens or twenties in good health. The V and J genes are TRBV30 and TRBJ1-1, with 7 positions matching TRBD1. The DNA of the CDR3 is TGTGCCTGGGGCCGGGACAGAGGCACTGAAGCTTTCTTT. This gives the protein CAWGRDRGTEAFF.